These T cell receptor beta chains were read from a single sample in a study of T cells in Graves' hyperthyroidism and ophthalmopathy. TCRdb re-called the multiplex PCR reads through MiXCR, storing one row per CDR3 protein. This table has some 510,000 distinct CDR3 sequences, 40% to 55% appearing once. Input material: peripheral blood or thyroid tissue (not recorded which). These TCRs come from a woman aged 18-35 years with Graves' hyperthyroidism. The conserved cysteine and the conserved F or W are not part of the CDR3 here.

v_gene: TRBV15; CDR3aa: ATRRDRATGNTIY
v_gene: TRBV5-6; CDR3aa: ASKDYARTEAF
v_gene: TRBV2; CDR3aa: ASRRGQGHTGELF
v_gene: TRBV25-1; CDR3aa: ASSSTVGYT
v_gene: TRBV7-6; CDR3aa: ASSPSSGTQY
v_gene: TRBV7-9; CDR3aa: ASLKIGAILYGYT
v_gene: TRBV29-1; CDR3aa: SVGSGTDFYGYT
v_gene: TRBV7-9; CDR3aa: ATMAGKTEAF
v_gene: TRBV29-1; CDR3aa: SVLTGKETQY
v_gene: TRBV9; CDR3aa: ASSADRKPYEQY
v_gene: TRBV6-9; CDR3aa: STEGISETQY
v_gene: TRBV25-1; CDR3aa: ASSNDNYDYT
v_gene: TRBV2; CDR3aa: ASRSTWMNTEAF
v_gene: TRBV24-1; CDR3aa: ATSEGDGEYQETQY
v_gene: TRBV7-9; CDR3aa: ASSSSTAEQY